This T cell receptor beta chain derives from a study of T cell repertoires in cytomegalovirus infection. TCRdb ran MiXCR on the reads and lists one entry per CDR3 protein. Altogether about 680,000 distinct CDR3 sequences are present, 20% to 25% being singletons, with the ten largest covering 7.5% to 9%. This clonotype has at least ten counts. Antigen specificity is unknown. Study results and caveats: HLA-C-restricted CMV-specific TCR beta clonotypes were dominant in the ex vivo response.

CDR3 size: 16 residues. Trimming at V came to 5 bases and at J to 2 bases, leaving 6 bases not matched to a gene. The V and J genes are TRBV12-3 or TRBV12-4 and TRBJ2-2; 9 bases are a match to TRBD1. This clonotype was sampled from a human donor in good health (CMV status not recorded). Some clones in this sample may be carry-over from other donors' samples. Sequenced sample: CD8+ T cells from PBMCs. DNA for the CDR3: TGTGCCAGCAGTAAACCGGGACAGGGCAACACCGGGGAGCTGTTTTTT. Its protein is CASSKPGQGNTGELFF.